These 21 T cell receptor beta chains were all obtained from the same sample, sequenced in a study of blood T cell repertoires in COVID-19. Clones were read by immunoSEQ multiplex PCR, and TCRdb kept only the in-frame ones, dropping some. Of around 120,000 clones detected, 70% to 80% appear once; the ten largest clones hold almost 4%. The material sequenced was peripheral blood. The receptor source for this set is a woman older than 75 with acute or convalescent COVID-19.

The chain employs TRBV7-8 and TRBJ1-1; the match to TRBD1 covers 7 bases. CDR1 and CDR2 (germline): SGHVS, FQNEAQ. The CDR3 loop spans 14 amino acids. J gave up 4 bases and V 6 bases, and 8 bases lay outside the gene matches. The CDR3 protein is CASRSNPGGTEAFF. The CDR3 DNA reads TGTGCCAGCAGATCCAACCCAGGGGGCACTGAAGCTTTCTTT.

About this clone: A read error may produce the germline difference seen at one junction end. The chain recombines TRBV7-7 with TRBJ2-5, with TRBD1 identical over 9 bases. The germline CDR1 and CDR2 sequences are SSHAT and FNYEAQ (reference sequence). This CDR3 contains 15 residues. The DNA of the CDR3 is TGTGCTAGCAGCCTGGACAGGGGCGGGCAAGAGACCCAGTACTTC. Residues: CASSLDRGGQETQYF.

The chain couples TRBV27 to TRBJ1-5; a possible D gene is TRBD1 (6 bases). Looked up from germline, CDR1 is MNHEY and CDR2 is SMNVEV (reference sequence). The CDR3 loop spans 17 amino acids. The V gene lost 5 bases and the J gene lost 0 bases, with 17 bases spanning the gap. The CDR3 coding sequence is TGTGCCAGCAGTCCAAGGGGGAAGTTCCCTAGCAATCAGCCCCAGCATTTT. Translated: CASSPRGKFPSNQPQHF.

The chain uses TRBV11-2 and TRBJ2-7; D is undetermined. Germline CDR1 and CDR2: SGHAT and FQNNGV. Trimming took 8 bases from V and 3 from J, leaving 17 bases between them. The CDR3 is 14 amino acids. CDR3 coding DNA: TGTGCCAGCCAAACCAACAGTGAAGGCTACGAGCAGTACTTC. Translating gives CASQTNSEGYEQYF.

The V and J genes are TRBV7-2 and TRBJ2-5; D may be TRBD1 (5 bases). Between the trimmed V and J ends, which lost 4 bases and 5 bases, there was a span of 14 bases. The CDR3 is 14 amino acids. Germline assignment: CDR1 SGHTA and CDR2 FQGNSA. The CDR3 coding sequence is TGTGCCAGCAGCTCCCAGACAGCTTTGGAGACCCAGTACTTC. Amino acid sequence: CASSSQTALETQYF.

V is TRBV5-1 and J is TRBJ2-7; 8 positions agree with TRBD1. Germline trimming cut 4 bases from V and 6 bases from J; bases unmatched to any gene: 12. Germline V gene sequence: CDR1 SGHRS, CDR2 YFSETQ. The CDR3 is 15 residues long. The DNA for the CDR3 is TGCGCCAGCAGCCACCTGGAGACAGGGGATAGCGAGCAGTACTTC. Translating gives CASSHLETGDSEQYF.

V and J are TRBV19 and TRBJ1-5; D remains ambiguous. V shed 5 bases and J shed 5 bases, with 13 bases lying between them. The CDR3 is made up of 14 amino acids. Germline CDR1 reads LNHDA; CDR2 reads SQIVND (reference sequence). The CDR3 sequence is CASSLYVRDQPQHF. The CDR3, as DNA: TGTGCCAGTAGTCTTTATGTACGGGATCAGCCCCAGCATTTT.

The chain is built from TRBV15 and TRBJ2-2; D is ambiguous. This CDR3 has 15 residues. The V end was cut by 1 base, the J end by 0 bases, with 6 bases between. Germline V gives CDR1 LNHNV, CDR2 YYDKDF (reference sequence). The CDR3 DNA is TGTGCCACCAGCAGAGGAGGTGCGAACACCGGGGAGCTGTTTTTT. This sequence encodes CATSRGGANTGELFF.

The V and J genes are TRBV7-8 and TRBJ2-6; the D is unclear. Per the germline V gene, CDR1 is SGHVS and CDR2 is FQNEAQ. V was pared by 1 base and J by 0 bases, with 10 bases between. The length of the CDR3 is 17 residues. The CDR3 nucleotides are TGTGCCAGCAGCTTAGTTGTAGATATCTCTGGGGCCAACGTCCTGACTTTC. This codes for CASSLVVDISGANVLTF.

V and J are TRBV30 and TRBJ1-3; D is possibly TRBD1 (5 bases). CDR1 and CDR2 from the germline V gene are GTSNPN and SVGIG (reference sequence). This CDR3 region has 14 residues. Trimming cost V 4 bases and J 2 bases, with 12 bases left between them. The CDR3: CAWNQGPPGNTIYF. CDR3 DNA: TGTGCCTGGAACCAGGGCCCCCCTGGAAACACCATATATTTT.

The chain recombines TRBV12-3 or TRBV12-4 with TRBJ2-3; D is ambiguous. V lost 2 bases to trimming and J lost 2 bases, with 5 bases between them. The CDR3 covers 13 residues. CDR3 residues: CASSLRHTDTQYF. In nucleotides, the CDR3 is TGTGCCAGCAGTTTACGACACACAGATACGCAGTATTTT.

The V gene is TRBV30, the J gene TRBJ2-7, with 10 nucleotides matching TRBD1. The CDR3 sequence is 14 residues long. V lost 1 base and J lost 6; bases outside the gene matches: 6. The germline CDR1 and CDR2 sequences are GTSNPN and SVGIG (reference sequence). CDR3 sequence: CAWSALRDRGEQYF. CDR3 nucleotides: TGTGCCTGGAGTGCCCTGCGGGACAGGGGCGAGCAGTACTTC.

CDR3 coding DNA: TGTGCCAGCAGTTCGCAGGGGAGCTCCTATAATTCACCCCTCCACTTT. Its translation is CASSSQGSSYNSPLHF. The V and J genes are TRBV6-5 and TRBJ1-6, with TRBD1 as a possible D gene (6 bases). Germline lookup yields CDR1 MNHEY and CDR2 SVGAGI. V lost 4 bases and J 0 bases, leaving 10 bases between the germline ends. This CDR3 spans 16 amino acids.

J is TRBJ1-2 and V is TRBV2; tentative D call: TRBD1 (5 bases). CDR3 length: 13 residues. Per germline, CDR1 SNHLY and CDR2 FYNNEI. Trimming removed 5 bases from V and 4 bases from J, with 11 bases in between. The CDR3 sequence is CASSYDSSYGYTF. In DNA form, the CDR3 reads TGTGCCAGCAGTTACGACAGCTCCTATGGCTACACCTTC.

The sample holds a few counts of this clone. CDR3 residues: CASSFTTGGNTIYF. CDR3 nucleotides: TGTGCCAGCAGCTTCACGACAGGTGGAAACACCATATATTTT. The genes are TRBV7-2 and TRBJ1-3; TRBD1 might be the D (6 bases). There are 14 residues in the CDR3. Germline values: CDR1 SGHTA, CDR2 FQGNSA. V was cut by 3 bases and J by 3 bases, with 9 bases left in between.

The chain combines TRBV25-1 with TRBJ2-1, with 7 bases matching TRBD2. Germline-derived CDR1 and CDR2 are MGHDK and SYGVNS. The length of the CDR3 is 13 residues. V was clipped by 8 bases and J by 5 bases; unmatched bases: 6. The CDR3 region is CASRDYTNNEQFF. For the CDR3, the DNA is TGTGCCAGCCGGGACTATACAAACAATGAGCAGTTCTTC.

The rearrangement links TRBV6-2 or TRBV6-3 to TRBJ2-3; the D gene is possibly TRBD2 (6 bases). The germline V gene has CDR1 MNHEY and CDR2 SVGEGT. Trimming removed 0 bases at V and 5 bases at J, with 9 bases between. The CDR3 contains 14 residues. DNA of the CDR3: TGTGCCAGCAGTTACTCGTGGGGAGGAGATACGCAGTATTTT. It specifies CASSYSWGGDTQYF.

The V and J genes are TRBV30 and TRBJ2-1, with a possible D match to TRBD2 (6 bases). The V gene's germline CDR1 is GTSNPN and CDR2 SVGIG (reference sequence). CDR3 length equals 17 residues. Between the trimmed V and J ends, which lost 0 bases and 0 bases, there was a span of 15 bases. In nucleotides, the CDR3 is TGTGCCTGGAGTGTACTGGGTAGCGGAAGCTCCTACAATGAGCAGTTCTTC. It specifies CAWSVLGSGSSYNEQFF.

About this clone itself: At one boundary the junction diverges from the germline segment, which might be a read error. The chain carries TRBV7-6 and TRBJ2-3; 12 nucleotides match TRBD2. Germline V CDR1 and CDR2: SGHVS, FNYEAQ. The CDR3 is made up of 16 amino acids. The DNA of the CDR3 is TGTGCCAGCAGCGTAGCACTAGCGGGAGGCCTAGATACGCAGTATTTT. Translation gives CASSVALAGGLDTQYF.

The genes are TRBV18 and TRBJ1-2, with D tentatively TRBD1 (5 bases). The germline V gene encodes CDR1 KGHSH and CDR2 LQKENI. V was pared by 3 bases and J by 7 bases, with 21 bases between. The CDR3 runs 16 residues. The chain's CDR3 is CASSPLRQGVPIGYTF. Here the CDR3 DNA reads TGTGCCAGCTCACCTCTAAGGCAGGGTGTCCCTATTGGCTACACCTTC.

This chain links TRBV10-1 with TRBJ1-5, with a possible D match to TRBD1 (6 bases). Trimming removed 4 bases from V and 7 bases from J, with 11 bases in between. Germline CDR1 is WNHNN and CDR2 is SYGVQD (reference sequence). The length of the CDR3 is 13 residues. The CDR3 sequence: CASSGQVSQPQHF. For the CDR3, the DNA is TGCGCCAGCAGTGGACAGGTTAGCCAGCCCCAGCATTTT.